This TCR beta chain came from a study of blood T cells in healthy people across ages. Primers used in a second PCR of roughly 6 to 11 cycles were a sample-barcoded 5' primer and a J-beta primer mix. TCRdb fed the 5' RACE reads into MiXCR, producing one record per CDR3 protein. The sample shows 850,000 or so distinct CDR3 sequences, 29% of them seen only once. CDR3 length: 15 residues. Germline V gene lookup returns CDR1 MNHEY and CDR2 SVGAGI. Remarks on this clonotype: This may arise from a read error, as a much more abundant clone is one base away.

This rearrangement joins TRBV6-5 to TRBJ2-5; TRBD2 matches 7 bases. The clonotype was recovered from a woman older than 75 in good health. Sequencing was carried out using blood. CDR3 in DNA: TGTGCCAGCAGTTACTCGAGGACTAGTCAAGGGACCCAGTACTTC. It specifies CASSYSRTSQGTQYF.